The sequence of this T cell receptor (beta chain) was determined in a study of blood T cell repertoires in COVID-19. Across the study: The study drew acute and convalescent COVID-19 samples from the United States, Italy and Spain.

Participant-given clinical history determined each cohort assignment. V gave up 0 bases and J gave up 2 bases, with 29 bases separating them. The V gene's germline CDR1 is LGHDT and CDR2 YNNKEL (reference sequence). This CDR3 has 21 amino acids. Method: immunoSEQ multiplex PCR; TCRdb's copy keeps in-frame clones and lacks some. The repertoire holds a few hundred thousand clones, with about 88% as singletons. This sequence joins TRBV3-1 (or the pseudogene TRBV3-2) and TRBJ2-7; D might be TRBD2 (7 bases). Sequenced input: PBMCs or T cells enriched from blood (not recorded which). The source is a woman aged 18-35 years who had recovered from COVID-19. In DNA, the CDR3 is TGTGCCAGCAGCCAAGAATCAAGAGGGAGGGACATGCCCCCTCCAACCTACGAGCAGTACTTC. Protein: CASSQESRGRDMPPPTYEQYF.